This T cell receptor beta chain was sequenced for a study of control samples from healthy donors and cancer patients. Germline values: CDR1 MNHEY, CDR2 SVGEGT. This CDR3 region has 16 residues. Trimming removed 2 bases from V and 0 bases from J, with 13 bases in between. TCRdb keeps only in-frame clones here, not all; method: immunoSEQ multiplex PCR. The table has roughly 100,000 clones, just over 85% seen once. The genes are TRBV6-2 or TRBV6-3 and TRBJ1-1, with D hard to call. This sequence originates from a man aged 30 to 45 in good health. The sequenced sample was blood. Here the CDR3 reads CASSYTRTELNTEAFF. CDR3 sequence (DNA): TGTGCCAGCAGTTACACCCGGACGGAACTGAACACTGAAGCTTTCTTT.